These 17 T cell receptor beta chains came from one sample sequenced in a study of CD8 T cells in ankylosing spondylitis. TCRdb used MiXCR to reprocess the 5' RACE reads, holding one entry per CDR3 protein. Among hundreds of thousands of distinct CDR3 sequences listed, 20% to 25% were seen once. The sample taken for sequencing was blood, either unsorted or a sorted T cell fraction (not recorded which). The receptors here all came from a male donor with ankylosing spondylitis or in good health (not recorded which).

The CDR3 loop reads CASSHVRTTDTQYF. In nucleotides, the CDR3 is TGTGCCAGCAGCCACGTCAGGACCACAGATACGCAGTATTTT. The gene calls are TRBV5-6 and TRBJ2-3, with D unclear. V was cut by 4 bases and J by 2 bases, with 11 bases left in between. The germline V gene encodes CDR1 SGHDT and CDR2 YYEEEE. CDR3 length: 14 residues.

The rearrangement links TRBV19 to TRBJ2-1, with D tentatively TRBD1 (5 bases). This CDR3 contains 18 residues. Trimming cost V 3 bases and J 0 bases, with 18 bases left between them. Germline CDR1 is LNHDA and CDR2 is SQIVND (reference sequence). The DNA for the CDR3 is TGTGCCAGTAGTATTATCGGTTTGGGCCAGGGCTCCTACAATGAGCAGTTCTTC. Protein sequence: CASSIIGLGQGSYNEQFF. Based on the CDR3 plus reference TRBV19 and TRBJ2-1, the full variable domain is DGGITQSPKYLFRKEGQNVTLSCEQNLNHDAMYWYRQDPGQGLRLIYYSQIVNDFQKGDIAEGYSVSREKKESFPLTVTSAQKNPTAFYLCASSIIGLGQGSYNEQFFGPGTRLTVL.

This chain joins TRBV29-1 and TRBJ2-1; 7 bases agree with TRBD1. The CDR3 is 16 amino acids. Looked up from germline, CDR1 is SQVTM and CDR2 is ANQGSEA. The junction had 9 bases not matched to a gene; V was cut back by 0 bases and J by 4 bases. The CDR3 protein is CSVEDATGTAYNEQFF. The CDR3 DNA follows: TGCAGCGTTGAAGACGCGACCGGGACAGCATACAATGAGCAGTTCTTC.

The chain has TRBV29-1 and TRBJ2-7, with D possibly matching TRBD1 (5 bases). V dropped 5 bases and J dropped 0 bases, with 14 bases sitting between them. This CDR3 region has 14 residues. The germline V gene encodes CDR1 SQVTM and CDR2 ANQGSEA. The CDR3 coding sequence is TGCAGCGTTCGTCAGGGCTTGAGCTCCTACGAGCAGTACTTC. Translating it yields CSVRQGLSSYEQYF.

CDR3 loop: CASSESRGEQYF. CDR3 nucleotide sequence: TGTGCCAGCAGTGAAAGTAGGGGGGAGCAGTACTTC. The chain employs TRBV2 and TRBJ2-7, with D tentatively TRBD1 (6 bases). V dropped 2 bases and J dropped 7 bases, with 9 bases sitting between them. Germline V gene sequence: CDR1 SNHLY, CDR2 FYNNEI. The CDR3 loop spans 12 amino acids.

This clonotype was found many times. This chain's CDR3 is CAIRRWDNEQFF. As DNA, the CDR3 is TGTGCCATCAGGCGATGGGACAATGAGCAGTTCTTC. The chain carries TRBV10-3 and TRBJ2-1; D gene uncertain. Germline CDR1 reads ENHRY; CDR2 reads SYGVKD. The CDR3 runs to 12 residues. V gave up 6 bases and J gave up 5 bases, with 8 bases separating them.

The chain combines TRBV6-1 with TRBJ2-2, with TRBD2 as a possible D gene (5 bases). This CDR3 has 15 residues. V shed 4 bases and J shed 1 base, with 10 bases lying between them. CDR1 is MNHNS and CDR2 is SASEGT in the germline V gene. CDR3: CASSGSSLNTGELFF. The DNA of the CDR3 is TGTGCCAGCAGTGGGTCTAGCTTGAACACCGGGGAGCTGTTTTTT.

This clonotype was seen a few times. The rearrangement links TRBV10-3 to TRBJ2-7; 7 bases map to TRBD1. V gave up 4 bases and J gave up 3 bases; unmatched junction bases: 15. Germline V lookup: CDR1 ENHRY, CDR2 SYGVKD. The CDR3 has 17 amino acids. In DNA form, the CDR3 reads TGTGCCATCAGTGGGGCGAGGGACAGACCGACCAGCTACGAGCAGTACTTC. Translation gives CAISGARDRPTSYEQYF.

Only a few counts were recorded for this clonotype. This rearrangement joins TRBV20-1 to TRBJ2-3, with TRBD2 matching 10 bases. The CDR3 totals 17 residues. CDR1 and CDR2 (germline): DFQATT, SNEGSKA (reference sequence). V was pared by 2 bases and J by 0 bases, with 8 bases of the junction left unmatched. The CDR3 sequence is CSARSYLAGASTDTQYF. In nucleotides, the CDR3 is TGCAGTGCTAGATCCTACCTAGCGGGGGCTAGCACAGATACGCAGTATTTT.

The CDR3 sequence is CASHRARLDEQFF. CDR3 sequence (DNA): TGTGCCAGCCACAGGGCGCGTCTCGATGAGCAGTTCTTC. The chain recombines TRBV2 with TRBJ2-1; tentatively, D is TRBD1 (6 bases). Germline V gene data show CDR1 as SNHLY and CDR2 as FYNNEI. V was cut by 8 bases and J by 8 bases, with 16 bases left in between. The CDR3 has 13 amino acids.

The CDR3 spells CASSLMAGGQETQYF. Written as DNA, the CDR3 is TGTGCCAGCAGTTTAATGGCGGGGGGGCAAGAGACCCAGTACTTC. The chain carries TRBV27 and TRBJ2-5; 9 bases map to TRBD2. The CDR3 is made up of 15 amino acids. V shed 2 bases and J 2 bases; nucleotides not matched to a gene: 3. Germline-derived CDR1 and CDR2 are MNHEY and SMNVEV (reference sequence).

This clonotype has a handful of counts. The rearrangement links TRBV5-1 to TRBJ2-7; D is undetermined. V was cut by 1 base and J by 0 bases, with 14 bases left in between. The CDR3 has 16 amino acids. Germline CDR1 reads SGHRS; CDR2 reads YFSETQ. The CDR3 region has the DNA TGCGCCAGCAGCTTGACGTTCGGCGAGACCTCCTACGAGCAGTACTTC. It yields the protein CASSLTFGETSYEQYF.

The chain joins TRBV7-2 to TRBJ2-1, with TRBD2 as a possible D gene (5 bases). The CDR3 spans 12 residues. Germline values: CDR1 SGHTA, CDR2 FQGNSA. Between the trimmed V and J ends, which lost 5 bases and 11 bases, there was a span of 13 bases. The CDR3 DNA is TGTGCCAGCAGCGGCCTTGGACTCAAGCAGTTCTTC. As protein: CASSGLGLKQFF.

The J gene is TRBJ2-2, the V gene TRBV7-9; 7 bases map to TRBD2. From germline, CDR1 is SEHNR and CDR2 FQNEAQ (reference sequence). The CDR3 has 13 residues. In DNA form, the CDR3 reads TGTGCTCAGGGAGGGGACAACACCGGGGAGCTGTTTTTT. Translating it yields CAQGGDNTGELFF.

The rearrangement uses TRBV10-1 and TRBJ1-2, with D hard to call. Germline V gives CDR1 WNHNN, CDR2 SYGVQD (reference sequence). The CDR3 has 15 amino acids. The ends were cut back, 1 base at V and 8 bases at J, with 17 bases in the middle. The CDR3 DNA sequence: TGCGCCAGCAGTGAGTATTACCCGCAATCAGGAGGCTACACCTTC. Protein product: CASSEYYPQSGGYTF.

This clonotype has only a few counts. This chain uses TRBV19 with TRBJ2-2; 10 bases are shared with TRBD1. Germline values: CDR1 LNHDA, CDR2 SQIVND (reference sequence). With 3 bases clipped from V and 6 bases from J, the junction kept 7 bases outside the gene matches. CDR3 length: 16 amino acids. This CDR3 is CASSMTGGAYAGELFF. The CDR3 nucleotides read TGTGCCAGTAGTATGACAGGGGGCGCCTACGCCGGGGAGCTGTTTTTT.

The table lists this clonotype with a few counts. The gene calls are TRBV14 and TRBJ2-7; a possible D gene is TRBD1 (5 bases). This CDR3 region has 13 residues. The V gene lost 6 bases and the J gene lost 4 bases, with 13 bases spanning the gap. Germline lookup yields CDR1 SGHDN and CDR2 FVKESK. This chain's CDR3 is CASRETAQYEQYF. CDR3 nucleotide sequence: TGTGCCAGCAGGGAGACAGCCCAGTACGAGCAGTACTTC.